The next 12 T cell receptor beta chains were all read from a single sample in a study of T cells after yellow fever vaccination (dated 2019 in TCRdb). The intended sense of this specimen's treatment or condition label: live attenuated yellow fever vaccine strain. Library prep was done by 5' RACE. Sequencing took place on an Illumina NovaSeq 6000. Using fastp trimming at Q25 and MiXCR clonotype assembly, TCRdb reanalyzed the public sequencing data and kept in-frame beta chains. Each CDR3 protein appears once, grouped with its most common genes and DNA. Present in this sample are 150,000 to 200,000 distinct CDR3 sequences, approximately 11% of which were seen just once. The top ten hold 36% of the sample. The source material was CD8+ T cells sorted from PBMCs, sampled 15 days after the yellow fever booster vaccination. These receptors were taken from a man younger than 30 who received the YFV17D yellow fever vaccine.

This clonotype was found many times. The chain links TRBV27 to TRBJ2-4; D is possibly TRBD2 (5 bases). The CDR3 runs 14 residues. Deletions cut 5 bases from V and 5 bases from J, with 13 bases between. Germline V gives CDR1 MNHEY, CDR2 SMNVEV (reference sequence). The CDR3 DNA is TGTGCCAGCAGTCCGAGGGTCGTCGAAAACATTCAGTACTTC. This encodes CASSPRVVENIQYF.

This clonotype was recorded at least ten times. The chain couples TRBV5-6 to TRBJ2-2, with a possible D match to TRBD1 (6 bases). CDR1 and CDR2 from the germline V gene are SGHDT and YYEEEE. The CDR3 has 15 amino acids. Trimming pared 1 base from V and 0 bases from J, leaving 7 bases between. The CDR3 DNA is TGTGCCAGCAGCTTGCAGGGGACGAACACCGGGGAGCTGTTTTTT. Residues: CASSLQGTNTGELFF. The whole variable domain, remainder taken from reference TRBV5-6 and TRBJ2-2, is DAGVTQSPTHLIKTRGQQVTLRCSPKSGHDTVSWYQQALGQGPQFIFQYYEEEERQRGNFPDRFSGHQFPNYSSELNVNALLLGDSALYLCASSLQGTNTGELFFGEGSRLTVL.

This chain's CDR3 is CASSVEGEESTDTQYF. CDR3 nucleotides: TGTGCCAGCAGCGTAGAGGGGGAGGAGAGCACAGATACGCAGTATTTT. The rearrangement joins TRBV9 to TRBJ2-3; either TRBD1 or TRBD2 may fit D (6 bases each). CDR1 SGDLS and CDR2 YYNGEE come from the germline V gene. V dropped 0 bases and J dropped 0 bases, with 11 bases sitting between them. The length of the CDR3 is 16 residues. Filled out from reference TRBV9 and TRBJ2-3, the complete variable domain reads DSGVTQTPKHLITATGQRVTLRCSPRSGDLSVYWYQQSLDQGLQFLIQYYNGEERAKGNILERFSAQQFPDLHSELNLSSLELGDSALYFCASSVEGEESTDTQYFGPGTRLTVL.

This clonotype was detected only a few times. V usage is TRBV7-9 and J usage is TRBJ1-2, with unresolved D. This CDR3 contains 13 residues. Trimming shortened V by 5 bases and J by 6 bases, and 13 bases separated the two germline ends. Per the germline V gene, CDR1 is SEHNR and CDR2 is FQNEAQ (reference sequence). CDR3 region: CASSTEVRDGYTF. In DNA form, the CDR3 reads TGTGCCAGCAGCACGGAGGTGAGAGATGGCTACACCTTC.

The gene calls are TRBV29-1 and TRBJ2-7; TRBD2 is a possible D gene (6 bases). The CDR3 has 12 residues. Trimming shortened V by 6 bases and J by 0 bases, and 9 bases separated the two germline ends. The germline CDR1 and CDR2 sequences are SQVTM and ANQGSEA. In nucleotides, the CDR3 is TGCAGCGTGAGACTAGTCTCCTACGAGCAGTACTTC. The encoded protein is CSVRLVSYEQYF.

This chain links TRBV4-3 with TRBJ2-4; 7 positions match TRBD1. The V and J ends lost 3 bases and 2 bases, in that order; junction bases with no gene match: 7. This CDR3 is built from 16 residues. Germline assignment: CDR1 LGHNA and CDR2 YSLEER. CDR3 bases: TGCGCCAGCAGCCACGGACAGGTTACTACCAAAAACATTCAGTACTTC. Translated, it gives CASSHGQVTTKNIQYF.

The rearrangement joins TRBV7-9 to TRBJ2-5; a weak D match, TRBD1 (5 bases). CDR3 length: 16 amino acids. CDR1 and CDR2 (germline): SEHNR, FQNEAQ (reference sequence). V gave up 3 bases and J gave up 4 bases, with 18 bases separating them. The CDR3 bases are TGTGCCAGCAGCTTGAAGTCAGGGCAGGCGTCAGAGACCCAGTACTTC. Its translation: CASSLKSGQASETQYF. Complete variable domain (other parts from reference TRBV7-9 and TRBJ2-5): DTGVSQNPRHKITKRGQNVTFRCDPISEHNRLYWYRQTLGQGPEFLTYFQNEAQLEKSRLLSDRFSAERPKGSFSTLEIQRTEQGDSAMYLCASSLKSGQASETQYFGPGTRLLVL.

This clonotype was observed a few times. V is TRBV6-1 and J is TRBJ2-2, with 7 bases matching TRBD2. This CDR3 comprises 16 residues. V lost 2 bases and J lost 0; bases outside the gene matches: 3. Germline V gene lookup returns CDR1 MNHNS and CDR2 SASEGT. The CDR3, as DNA: TGTGCCAGCAGTGAAAGCGGGAACGCGAACACCGGGGAGCTGTTTTTT. This encodes CASSESGNANTGELFF.

This clonotype was seen repeatedly, ten times or more. The V gene is TRBV7-8, the J gene TRBJ1-6; possible D gene TRBD1, 5 bases. In germline, CDR1 is SGHVS, CDR2 FQNEAQ. The CDR3 contains 18 residues. The V gene lost 5 bases and the J gene lost 2 bases, with 19 bases spanning the gap. CDR3 sequence (DNA): TGTGCCAGCAGCACAACTACCCGGGACTCCACCTATAATTCACCCCTCCACTTT. Translation gives CASSTTTRDSTYNSPLHF. Drawing the rest from reference TRBV7-8 and TRBJ1-6, the complete variable domain is GAGVSQSPRYKVAKRGQDVALRCDPISGHVSLFWYQQALGQGPEFLTYFQNEAQLDKSGLPSDRFFAERPEGSVSTLKIQRTQQEDSAVYLCASSTTTRDSTYNSPLHFGNGTRLTVT.

The genes are TRBV9 and TRBJ2-5, with TRBD1 identical over 8 bases. V gave up 2 bases and J gave up 5 bases; unmatched junction bases: 5. The CDR3 extends over 14 amino acids. Germline lookup yields CDR1 SGDLS and CDR2 YYNGEE. The CDR3 protein is CASSVSGGLETQYF. The CDR3 coding sequence is TGTGCCAGCAGCGTGTCAGGGGGCTTGGAGACCCAGTACTTC. Full variable domain (remainder filled in from reference TRBV9 and TRBJ2-5): DSGVTQTPKHLITATGQRVTLRCSPRSGDLSVYWYQQSLDQGLQFLIQYYNGEERAKGNILERFSAQQFPDLHSELNLSSLELGDSALYFCASSVSGGLETQYFGPGTRLLVL.

The chain couples TRBV4-1 to TRBJ1-3; D not certain. The CDR3 is 13 residues long. Trimming cost V 1 base and J 3 bases, with 4 bases left between them. Germline values: CDR1 MGHRA, CDR2 YSYEKL. CDR3 bases: TGCGCCAGCAGCCAAGTATTTGGAAACACCATATATTTT. The encoded protein is CASSQVFGNTIYF.

This clonotype was observed a handful of times. The chain uses TRBV5-1 and TRBJ2-1; TRBD2 is a possible D gene (5 bases). Germline CDR1 SGHRS, CDR2 YFSETQ. The V and J ends lost 0 bases and 8 bases respectively, with 15 bases between them. The CDR3 totals 15 residues. CDR3 loop: CASSLGVAAGDEQFF. CDR3 in DNA: TGCGCCAGCAGCTTGGGGGTAGCCGCCGGGGATGAGCAGTTCTTC. The variable domain in full, with the rest retrieved from reference TRBV5-1 and TRBJ2-1, is KAGVTQTPRYLIKTRGQQVTLSCSPISGHRSVSWYQQTPGQGLQFLFEYFSETQRNKGNFPGRFSGRQFSNSRSEMNVSTLELGDSALYLCASSLGVAAGDEQFFGPGTRLTVL.